One and the same sample provided the 4 T cell receptor beta chains below, sequenced in a study of blood T cell repertoires in COVID-19. Produced via immunoSEQ multiplex PCR; TCRdb's table is partial and in-frame only. The sample has 150,000 to 200,000 clones; approximately 79% are singletons. The sample was peripheral blood. The origin of the receptors is a woman of 80 years or more with acute or convalescent COVID-19.

This clone appeared once. This chain connects TRBV3-1 (or the pseudogene TRBV3-2) to TRBJ1-6; D unresolved. The CDR3 has 17 residues. Trimming cost V 2 bases and J 5 bases, with 16 bases left between them. Germline CDR1 LGHDT, CDR2 YNNKEL (reference sequence). Here the CDR3 reads CASSQTVLRLHNSPLHF. Here the CDR3 DNA reads TGTGCCAGCAGCCAAACAGTTCTCCGGCTTCATAATTCACCCCTCCACTTT.

This chain links TRBV6-1 with TRBJ2-7; D perhaps matches TRBD1 (5 bases). This CDR3 has 17 residues. Trimming took 4 bases from V and 4 from J, leaving 23 bases between them. Germline CDR1 MNHNS, CDR2 SASEGT. CDR3 coding DNA: TGTGCCAGCAGTGTTTATACTGACAGCCTTCTTTCGTACGAGCAGTACTTC. Amino acid sequence: CASSVYTDSLLSYEQYF.

V usage is TRBV14 and J usage is TRBJ2-7; TRBD2 might be the D (6 bases). V was clipped by 6 bases and J by 6 bases, with 18 bases between them. CDR1 and CDR2 (germline): SGHDN, FVKESK. There are 14 residues in the CDR3. This chain's CDR3 is CASSPSGRLFEQYF. In DNA form, the CDR3 reads TGTGCCAGCAGTCCGTCCGGGAGACTCTTCGAGCAGTACTTC.

The rearrangement uses TRBV24-1 and TRBJ2-7; 8 bases fit TRBD1. The CDR3 is 14 amino acids. Losses at the gene ends were 10 bases for V and 5 bases for J; bases not matched to a gene: 12. The germline CDR1 and CDR2 sequences are KGHDR and SFDVKD. CDR3 loop: CATARGRGQDEQYF. The CDR3 nucleotides are TGTGCCACGGCGCGGGGCAGGGGACAGGACGAGCAGTACTTC.